The T cell receptor beta chain under discussion was sequenced for a study of blood T cell repertoires in COVID-19. With 1 base removed from V and 7 bases from J, the gap between germline ends came to 23 bases. The germline V gene encodes CDR1 LGHNT and CDR2 FRNRAP. The CDR3 extends over 18 amino acids. The protocol was immunoSEQ multiplex PCR, while the TCRdb copy is restricted to in-frame clones and leaves out a portion. The sample records around 250,000 clones, roughly 85% being singletons. This rearrangement joins TRBV12-5 to TRBJ1-5, with a possible D match to TRBD1 (5 bases). The material sequenced was PBMCs or T cells enriched from blood (not recorded which). The clonotype was recovered from a woman aged 50 to 60 who had been exposed to COVID-19. The CDR3 DNA sequence: TGTGCTAGTGGTTTGGCCACAGGTAGAGGAGGGTATGGGCAGCCCCAGCATTTT. It codes for CASGLATGRGGYGQPQHF.